Below, one T cell receptor (beta chain) is given with its context. Antigen unknown. TCRdb re-called the reads with MiXCR, one entry per CDR3 protein. The table has roughly 700,000 distinct CDR3 sequences, roughly 33% seen once. The sample comes from a study of T cell repertoires in cytomegalovirus infection. At the level of the study: Public signatures in TCR beta pointed to CMV infection and matching HLA type.

The germline V and J ends were trimmed by 7 bases and 5 bases, with 14 bases remaining between them. The CDR3 loop spans 13 amino acids. Germline V gives CDR1 SNHLY, CDR2 FYNNEI. Study findings and constraints: Carriers of CMV plus the relevant HLA were identified by cumulative public TCR beta family frequency. The response measured ex vivo was dominated by TCR beta clonotypes (HLA-C-restricted and CMV-specific).

The TCR comes from a human donor in good health (CMV status not recorded). Some clones in this sample may be carry-over from other donors' samples. The specimen was cultured PBMCs, collected from culture after CMV antigen stimulation. The gene calls are TRBV2 and TRBJ1-1, with a possible D match to TRBD1 (6 bases). CDR3 in DNA: TGTGCCAGCACCCGAGCGGGGGCGACTGAAGCTTTCTTT. It encodes CASTRAGATEAFF.